The clone carrying this TCR beta chain occurred a few times. Antigen: not known. Caucasian, healthy and from Russia, the donors were aged between roughly 6 and 95. Every donor provided approximately 10 milliliters of peripheral blood. With a J-beta primer mix and a sample-barcoded 5' primer, a second PCR ran about 6 to 11 cycles. TCRdb called the 5' RACE reads again in MiXCR, with one record for every CDR3 protein. The table records 1.5 million to 2 million distinct CDR3 sequences, just under 50% of them present only once. These data are taken from a study of blood T cells in healthy people across ages. Study results and caveats: Leaving the PBMCs unsorted stopped any conclusive comparison of naive versus antigen-experienced cells.

The receptor was isolated from a woman between 35 and 50 years old in good health. The sequenced sample was blood.

The CDR3 DNA reads TGCAGCGTTGTCGTAAGGGTAGAGCAGTACTTC. Translating gives CSVVVRVEQYF. The chain has TRBV29-1 and TRBJ2-7; D is undetermined. There are 11 residues in the CDR3. Looked up from germline, CDR1 is SQVTM and CDR2 is ANQGSEA. V was trimmed by 4 bases and J by 7 bases, leaving 11 bases between them.